This TCR beta chain was recorded in a study of cytomegalovirus exposure and HLA in healthy donors (dated by TCRdb to the late 2010s). About the study as a whole: According to a later analysis, one platform produced both the roughly 110 validation repertoires and the roughly 640 repertoires of the first cohort. High-throughput TCR immunosequencing, statistical association of individual TCRs with disease status, and machine learning were combined to predict cytomegalovirus infection status. In addition to the first cohort of about 650 subjects, a separate validation cohort of 120 different subjects was used. The aim of the study was to test whether cataloging public T cell receptors could identify signatures of past pathogen exposure. The study at large found these results: The study gave a list of 150 to 200 TCR beta chains associated with cytomegalovirus. It was suggested by the authors that the approach could potentially be generalized to other disease states and immunological phenotypes. All 130 or so repertoires were used to score co-occurrence in the validation cohort in a later analysis, because that analysis had no HLA typing for the cohort. A later analysis found that TCRs clustered in the first cohort also tended to co-occur in the 95 to 150 validation repertoires, with about 94% of cluster scores above 0. The classifier was reported to diagnose cytomegalovirus status with high specificity and sensitivity in both the original and validation cohorts. A few of the identified cytomegalovirus-associated TCR beta chains were confirmed in vitro to be specific for cytomegalovirus antigens. Across donors, most TCR sequences were observed very rarely, whereas some public TCRs were present in many individuals.

The CDR3 contains 14 residues, cysteine and phenylalanine counted. The sequence is cut down to CDR3 DNA, 42 bases in frame from base 1. CDR1 and CDR2 were assigned from the germline V gene as MNHNS and SASEGT. Compared with germline, V lacks 0 bases and J lacks 9 bases; bases without a gene match: 7. This clone was observed a handful of times. Its antigen target is currently unknown. Per-nucleotide qualities are absent, and no much larger clonotype sits a single base away. The donors belonged to the validation cohort of over a hundred subjects, which was separate from the 666-subject first cohort. Libraries were built with the immunoSEQ multiplex PCR assay. On the study's bioinformatics: A statistical classification framework was built to diagnose cytomegalovirus status from the catalog of TCR beta chain sequences. As stored in TCRdb, this immuneACCESS dataset retains in-frame rearrangements with V and J assigned. A fraction of the clones does not appear; measured against another copy, unresolved V genes explain less than half of the discrepancy, and the remainder lacks a known reason. V and J calls and clone size are copied from that table; D and trimming were computed from the DNA. The sample records about 72,000 clones, 94% of which are singletons. In total, the top ten clones hold 1.5% to 2% of the sample.

The TCR originated in a woman under 30 in good health and CMV-seropositive. The chain was built from TRBV6-1 and TRBJ1-2, and TRBD1 aligns with 7 junction nucleotides. Input material: PBMCs. The DNA is TGTGCCAGCAGTGAAGCTCGGGCAGGGGGGAGCTACACCTTC. Its protein product is CASSEARAGGSYTF.